A single sample is the source of the 21 T cell receptor beta chains below, sequenced in a study of cytomegalovirus exposure and HLA in healthy donors. Clones were read by immunoSEQ multiplex PCR, and TCRdb kept only the in-frame ones, dropping some. The sample lists over 150,000 clones, around 90% occurring once. Sequencing was done on a sample of PBMCs. The receptor set was obtained from a woman between 18 and 30 years old in good health and CMV-seropositive.

The chain carries TRBV2 and TRBJ1-5; D gene unclear. The CDR3 extends over 13 amino acids. Germline values: CDR1 SNHLY, CDR2 FYNNEI. The V gene lost 8 bases and the J gene lost 8 bases, with 16 bases spanning the gap. CDR3 amino acids: CASRRLDTEPQHF. CDR3 bases: TGTGCCAGCCGCCGCTTAGATACGGAGCCCCAGCATTTT.

As DNA, the CDR3 is TGTGCCAGCAGCTTAGTCCCGGGACAGGGGAACGGGGAGCTGTTTTTT. This sequence encodes CASSLVPGQGNGELFF. J is TRBJ2-2 and V is TRBV11-3; 10 nucleotides match TRBD1. CDR3 length equals 16 residues. CDR1 is SGHNT and CDR2 is YENEEA in the germline V gene. With V trimmed by 1 base and J by 7 bases, 6 bases remained unmatched. The full variable domain, completed using reference TRBV11-3 and TRBJ2-2, is EAGVVQSPRYKIIEKKQPVAFWCNPISGHNTLYWYLQNLGQGPELLIRYENEEAVDDSQLPKDRFSAERLKGVDSTLKIQPAELGDSAVYLCASSLVPGQGNGELFFGEGSRLTVL.

This rearrangement joins TRBV19 to TRBJ2-2; possibly TRBD1 for D (6 bases). The CDR3 is 16 amino acids. The V gene lost 1 base and the J gene lost 4 bases, with 13 bases spanning the gap. From germline, CDR1 is LNHDA and CDR2 SQIVND (reference sequence). DNA of the CDR3: TGTGCCAGTAGTATAGGGGGGCAGGTTAGCACCGGGGAGCTGTTTTTT. Amino acid sequence: CASSIGGQVSTGELFF.

As DNA, the CDR3 is TGTGCCAGTAGTATGTATGGGGGGACAGTAACTAACTATGGCTACACCTTC. Translation: CASSMYGGTVTNYGYTF. V and J are TRBV19 and TRBJ1-2; 7 bases agree with TRBD1. With 3 bases clipped from V and 0 bases from J, the junction kept 10 bases outside the gene matches. The length of the CDR3 is 17 residues. CDR1 and CDR2 (germline): LNHDA, SQIVND (reference sequence).

V gene TRBV7-8 combines with J gene TRBJ1-6; TRBD1 is a possible D gene (6 bases). The V gene's germline CDR1 is SGHVS and CDR2 FQNEAQ. Trimming took 2 bases from V and 8 from J, leaving 7 bases between them. This CDR3 spans 13 amino acids. The CDR3 coding sequence is TGTGCCAGCAGCTTAAAGGGGGATTCACCCCTCCACTTT. This sequence encodes CASSLKGDSPLHF.

V is TRBV7-2 and J is TRBJ1-5; a weak D match, TRBD1 (5 bases). The germline CDR1 and CDR2 sequences are SGHTA and FQGNSA. This CDR3 has 13 amino acids. The V gene lost 1 base and the J gene lost 4 bases, with 5 bases spanning the gap. CDR3 DNA sequence: TGTGCCAGCAGCTTAGGACAGAATCAGCCCCAGCATTTT. Protein product: CASSLGQNQPQHF.

This clone was observed a single time. The chain is built from TRBV6-4 and TRBJ2-1; 12 nucleotides match TRBD2. The length of the CDR3 is 14 residues. V lost 4 bases, J lost 6 bases, and 1 base stayed unmatched. Germline values: CDR1 MRHNA, CDR2 SNTAGT. Here the CDR3 reads CASSVTSGGNEQFF. Written as DNA, the CDR3 is TGTGCCAGCAGTGTGACTAGCGGGGGCAATGAGCAGTTCTTC.

In DNA form, the CDR3 reads TGTGCCAGCAGTACCCGGGACACAAAAGAGACCCAGTACTTC. This gives the protein CASSTRDTKETQYF. The J gene is TRBJ2-5, the V gene TRBV27; D perhaps matches TRBD1 (6 bases). The CDR3 contains 14 residues. Germline assignment: CDR1 MNHEY and CDR2 SMNVEV (reference sequence). V lost 5 bases and J 3 bases, leaving 13 bases between the germline ends.

The chain links TRBV18 to TRBJ2-5; D gene unclear. Between the trimmed V and J ends, which lost 2 bases and 1 base, there was a span of 8 bases. Per germline, CDR1 KGHSH and CDR2 LQKENI. The CDR3 contains 14 residues. CDR3 amino acids: CASSPMAVQETQYF. In DNA, the CDR3 is TGTGCCAGCTCACCAATGGCAGTCCAAGAGACCCAGTACTTC.

The genes are TRBV6-5 and TRBJ1-1, with D perhaps TRBD1 (6 bases). The V end was cut by 0 bases, the J end by 6 bases, with 11 bases between. CDR1 is MNHEY and CDR2 is SVGAGI in the germline V gene. This CDR3 region has 14 residues. In DNA form, the CDR3 reads TGTGCCAGCAGTTACTCGTCACAGGGCTCTGAAGCTTTCTTT. Its protein product is CASSYSSQGSEAFF.

The chain links TRBV19 to TRBJ2-7; TRBD2 might be the D (5 bases). Trimming removed 1 base at V and 2 bases at J, with 12 bases between. The germline gives CDR1 LNHDA, CDR2 SQIVND (reference sequence). The CDR3 consists of 15 residues. CDR3 sequence (DNA): TGTGCCAGTAGTATAGCCAGCGGAGTGCCCTACGAGCAGTACTTC. It codes for CASSIASGVPYEQYF.

This chain links TRBV7-9 with TRBJ2-3; D uncertain. Germline V gives CDR1 SEHNR, CDR2 FQNEAQ (reference sequence). The CDR3 sequence is 16 residues long. The ends were cut back, 2 bases at V and 0 bases at J, with 12 bases in the middle. CDR3 sequence: CASSLRVDFSTDTQYF. CDR3 bases: TGTGCCAGCAGCTTAAGAGTTGACTTTAGCACAGATACGCAGTATTTT. The full variable domain, with the rest looked up from reference TRBV7-9 and TRBJ2-3, is DTGVSQNPRHKITKRGQNVTFRCDPISEHNRLYWYRQTLGQGPEFLTYFQNEAQLEKSRLLSDRFSAERPKGSFSTLEIQRTEQGDSAMYLCASSLRVDFSTDTQYFGPGTRLTVL.

J is TRBJ2-3 and V is TRBV10-3; 8 nucleotides align to TRBD2. V shed 11 bases, J shed 2 bases, and the junction held 9 bases outside the gene matches. Germline lookup yields CDR1 ENHRY and CDR2 SYGVKD. The CDR3 length is 14 residues. The CDR3 loop is CAVKREKDTDTQYF. In DNA form, the CDR3 reads TGTGCCGTCAAGCGGGAGAAGGACACAGATACGCAGTATTTT.

The chain combines TRBV10-2 with TRBJ1-3; D gene ambiguous. V was cut by 0 bases and J by 0 bases, with 9 bases left in between. CDR1 WSHSY and CDR2 SAAADI come from the germline V gene. The CDR3 covers 16 residues. The CDR3 is CASSESFASSGNTIYF. CDR3 coding DNA: TGCGCCAGCAGTGAGTCATTTGCGAGCTCTGGAAACACCATATATTTT.

This clone has only one observation. V usage is TRBV7-8 and J usage is TRBJ2-1; 11 bases line up with TRBD2. V dropped 2 bases and J dropped 2; count of bases not matched to a gene: 11. The CDR3 covers 19 residues. Germline V gene lookup returns CDR1 SGHVS and CDR2 FQNEAQ. In DNA form, the CDR3 reads TGTGCCAGCAGCTTACAGCTAGCTCGACTAGCGGGACCCTACAATGAGCAGTTCTTC. It yields the protein CASSLQLARLAGPYNEQFF.

This clone was recorded once. The chain combines TRBV7-2 with TRBJ2-7; 11 bases are a match to TRBD2. CDR1 and CDR2 from the germline V gene are SGHTA and FQGNSA. There are 15 residues in the CDR3. With 5 bases clipped from V and 6 bases from J, the junction kept 9 bases outside the gene matches. CDR3 coding DNA: TGTGCCAGCAGCCACACTAGCGGGGGTCTCGGCGAGCAGTACTTC. Residues: CASSHTSGGLGEQYF.

This chain joins TRBV15 and TRBJ2-1; possible D gene TRBD1, 5 bases. Germline CDR1 reads LNHNV; CDR2 reads YYDKDF (reference sequence). This CDR3 is 17 amino acids long. V lost 0 bases and J lost 6, with 18 bases in between. CDR3 nucleotide sequence: TGTGCCACCAGCAGAGATAAGGGCGTCGTGGGGCTCAATGAGCAGTTCTTC. Protein: CATSRDKGVVGLNEQFF.

The chain links TRBV19 to TRBJ2-1; no clear D. Trimming left V 5 bases short and J 4 bases short, with 9 bases between. Germline CDR1 and CDR2: LNHDA and SQIVND (reference sequence). The CDR3 runs 13 residues. The CDR3 loop reads CASSFSRYNEQFF. In nucleotides, the CDR3 is TGTGCCAGTAGTTTCTCTAGATACAATGAGCAGTTCTTC.

Here the CDR3 DNA reads TGCGCCAGCAGCTATGCCCTAGGGGCCCCAAGGTGGCAAGAGACCCAGTACTTC. Encoded protein: CASSYALGAPRWQETQYF. The chain is built from TRBV5-1 and TRBJ2-5; possibly TRBD1 for D (5 bases). Trimming pared 3 bases from V and 2 bases from J, leaving 23 bases between. This CDR3 is 18 amino acids long. Per the germline V gene, CDR1 is SGHRS and CDR2 is YFSETQ.

This chain links TRBV7-7 with TRBJ1-1; D call uncertain. V gave up 3 bases and J gave up 4 bases, with 12 bases separating them. Per the germline V gene, CDR1 is SSHAT and CDR2 is FNYEAQ (reference sequence). The CDR3 covers 14 residues. The CDR3 region has the DNA TGTGCCAGCAGCTTGGCGGTGGATTCCACTGAAGCTTTCTTT. This codes for CASSLAVDSTEAFF.

The chain employs TRBV7-6 and TRBJ1-2; 10 bases line up with TRBD1. Germline-derived CDR1 and CDR2 are SGHVS and FNYEAQ. Trimming removed 11 bases from V and 7 bases from J; junction bases left unmatched: 7. The CDR3 is 12 amino acids. The CDR3 loop is CAGGGDRGGYTF. DNA for the CDR3: TGTGCCGGGGGAGGGGACAGGGGTGGCTACACCTTC.